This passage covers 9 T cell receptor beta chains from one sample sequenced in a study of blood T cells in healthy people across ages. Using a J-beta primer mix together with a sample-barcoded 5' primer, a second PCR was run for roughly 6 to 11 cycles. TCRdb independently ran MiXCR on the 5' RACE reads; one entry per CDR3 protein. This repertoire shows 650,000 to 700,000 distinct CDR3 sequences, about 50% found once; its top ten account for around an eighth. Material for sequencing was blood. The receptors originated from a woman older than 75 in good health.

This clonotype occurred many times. This chain's CDR3 is CASSPPMGANVLTF. The CDR3 coding sequence is TGCGCCAGCAGCCCCCCTATGGGGGCCAACGTCCTGACTTTC. This rearrangement joins TRBV4-1 to TRBJ2-6, with D unclear. This CDR3 is built from 14 residues. Trimming shortened V by 4 bases and J by 4 bases, and 8 bases separated the two germline ends. CDR1 and CDR2 (germline): MGHRA, YSYEKL.

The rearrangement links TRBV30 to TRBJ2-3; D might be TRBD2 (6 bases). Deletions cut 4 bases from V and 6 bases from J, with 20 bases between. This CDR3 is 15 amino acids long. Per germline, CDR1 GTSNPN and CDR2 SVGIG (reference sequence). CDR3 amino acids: CAWKMRRGQRDTQYF. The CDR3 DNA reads TGTGCCTGGAAAATGAGGCGGGGCCAGCGGGATACGCAGTATTTT.

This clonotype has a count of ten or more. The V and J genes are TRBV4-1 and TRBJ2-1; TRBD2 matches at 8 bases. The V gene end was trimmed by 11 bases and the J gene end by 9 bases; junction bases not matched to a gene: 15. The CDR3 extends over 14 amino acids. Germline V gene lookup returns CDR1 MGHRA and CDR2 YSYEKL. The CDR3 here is CARSGSGRMGEQFF. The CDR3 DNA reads TGCGCCCGCTCAGGGAGCGGGAGAATGGGTGAGCAGTTCTTC.

As DNA, the CDR3 is TGTGCCAGCAGCTTAGGGACAGAGGTCGGGACCCAGTACTTC. It is translated as CASSLGTEVGTQYF. V usage is TRBV7-2 and J usage is TRBJ2-5; a weak D match, TRBD1 (6 bases). Trimming stripped 1 base from V and 7 bases from J, with 13 bases between. Germline V lookup: CDR1 SGHTA, CDR2 FQGNSA. This CDR3 region has 14 residues. The complete variable domain, with remaining parts taken from reference TRBV7-2 and TRBJ2-5, reads GAGVSQSPSNKVTEKGKDVELRCDPISGHTALYWYRQSLGQGLEFLIYFQGNSAPDKSGLPSDRFSAERTGGSVSTLTIQRTQQEDSAVYLCASSLGTEVGTQYFGPGTRLLVL.

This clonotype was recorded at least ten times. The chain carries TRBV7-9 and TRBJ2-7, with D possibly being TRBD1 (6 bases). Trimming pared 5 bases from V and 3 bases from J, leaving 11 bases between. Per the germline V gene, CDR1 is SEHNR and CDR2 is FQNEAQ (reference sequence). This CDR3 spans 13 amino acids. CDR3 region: CASSTADSYEQYF. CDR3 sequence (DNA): TGTGCCAGCAGCACCGCGGACAGCTACGAGCAGTACTTC.

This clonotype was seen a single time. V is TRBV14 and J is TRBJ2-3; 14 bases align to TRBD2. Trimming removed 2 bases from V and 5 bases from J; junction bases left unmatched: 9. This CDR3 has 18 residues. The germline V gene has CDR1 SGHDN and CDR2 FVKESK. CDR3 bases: TGTGCCAGCAGCCAAAACTATCCGGGACTAGCGGGGGTAGATACGCAGTATTTT. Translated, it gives CASSQNYPGLAGVDTQYF.

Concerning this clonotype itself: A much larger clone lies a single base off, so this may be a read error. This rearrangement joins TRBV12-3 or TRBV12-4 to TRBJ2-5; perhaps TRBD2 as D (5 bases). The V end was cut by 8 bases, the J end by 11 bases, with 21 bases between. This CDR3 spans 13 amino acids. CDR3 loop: CASATGSYNEQYF. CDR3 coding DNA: TGTGCCAGCGCGACTGGGAGCTACAATGAGCAGTACTTC.

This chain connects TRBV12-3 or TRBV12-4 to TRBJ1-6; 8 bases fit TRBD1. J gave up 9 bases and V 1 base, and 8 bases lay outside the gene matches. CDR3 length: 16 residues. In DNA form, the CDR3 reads TGTGCCAGCAGTTTAGTAGTGCGGACAGGGACTTCACCCCTCCACTTT. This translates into CASSLVVRTGTSPLHF.

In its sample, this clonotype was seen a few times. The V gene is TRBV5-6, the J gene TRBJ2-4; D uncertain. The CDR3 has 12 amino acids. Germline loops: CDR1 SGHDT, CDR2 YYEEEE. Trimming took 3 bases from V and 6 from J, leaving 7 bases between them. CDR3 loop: CASSSDRNIQYF. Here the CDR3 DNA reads TGTGCCAGCAGCTCGGATCGAAACATTCAGTACTTC.